This TCR beta chain was sequenced during a study of cytomegalovirus exposure and HLA in healthy donors. Whole-study context: Both the 120 or so validation repertoires and the roughly 700 first-cohort repertoires used the same platform, as reported by a later analysis. General study findings and limits: Researchers counted 164 TCR beta chains as cytomegalovirus-associated.

The donors were members of the roughly 120-subject validation cohort (separate from the approximately 670-subject first cohort). Assay used: immunoSEQ multiplex PCR; TCRdb lists only in-frame clones, some missing. The sample consists of more than 250,000 clones, around 86% of them appearing once. Regarding this clone: No antigen is known for it.

V dropped 3 bases and J dropped 2 bases, with 8 bases sitting between them. The CDR3 sequence is 14 residues long. CDR1 is SGDLS, CDR2 YYNGEE, per germline. This clonotype was obtained from a woman younger than 35 in good health and CMV-seronegative. Sequencing was done on a sample of PBMCs. This chain links TRBV9 with TRBJ2-2; D may be TRBD2 (5 bases). Here the CDR3 reads CASSGTANTGELFF. The CDR3 coding sequence is TGTGCCAGCAGCGGGACTGCAAACACCGGGGAGCTGTTTTTT.